The 14 T cell receptor beta chains below all came from one sample that was sequenced in a study of cytomegalovirus exposure and HLA in healthy donors. The PCR used 60 Vbeta and 13 Jbeta primers. TCRdb's table, derived via immunoSEQ multiplex PCR, lists solely in-frame clones and lacks some. The sample contains around 130,000 clones, around 69% of which appear only once. Sample: PBMCs. These receptors were collected from a human donor in good health.

CDR3 nucleotides: TGCACGTCTATCAATCAGCCCCAGCATTTT. This gives the protein CTSINQPQHF. The rearrangement joins TRBV1 to TRBJ1-5. TRBV1 represents a pseudogene. The CDR3 has 10 amino acids.

The rearrangement joins TRBV4-2 to TRBJ2-2, with 10 nucleotides matching TRBD2. The CDR3 loop spans 19 amino acids. The V gene end was trimmed by 1 base and the J gene end by 0 bases; junction bases not matched to a gene: 8. CDR1 is LGHNA and CDR2 is YNFKEQ in the germline V gene. The chain's CDR3 is CASSQGVTSGVTNTGELFF. CDR3 in DNA: TGTGCCAGCAGCCAAGGCGTAACTAGCGGGGTAACGAACACCGGGGAGCTGTTTTTT.

The V and J genes are TRBV7-2 and TRBJ2-5, with TRBD2 identical over 14 bases. Germline values: CDR1 SGHTA, CDR2 FQGNSA. The ends lost 3 bases at V and 2 bases at J; junction bases unmatched: 8. The CDR3 sequence is 18 residues long. CDR3 protein: CASSLPGLAGAAQETQYF. The CDR3 DNA is TGTGCCAGCAGCTTGCCGGGACTAGCGGGGGCTGCACAAGAGACCCAGTACTTC.

This chain connects TRBV7-6 to TRBJ2-3; 7 bases map to TRBD1. The germline V gene encodes CDR1 SGHVS and CDR2 FNYEAQ. This CDR3 spans 15 amino acids. V dropped 0 bases and J dropped 5; count of bases not matched to a gene: 5. The CDR3 loop is CASSLAGTAEDTQYF. CDR3 in DNA: TGTGCCAGCAGCTTAGCGGGGACAGCCGAAGATACGCAGTATTTT.

This chain connects TRBV18 to TRBJ2-1, with a tentative D call TRBD2 (6 bases). The CDR3 contains 14 residues. Germline V lookup: CDR1 KGHSH, CDR2 LQKENI. Trimming removed 1 base at V and 3 bases at J, with 7 bases between. The CDR3, as DNA: TGTGCCAGCTCACCACTAGCGGACTACAATGAGCAGTTCTTC. This codes for CASSPLADYNEQFF.

This clone was recorded once. This rearrangement joins TRBV5-1 to TRBJ2-3; D possibly corresponds to TRBD2 (6 bases). The CDR3 has 13 amino acids. CDR1 and CDR2 (germline): SGHRS, YFSETQ. V lost 5 bases and J lost 6, with 13 bases in between. CDR3 bases: TGCGCCAGCAGGTTCGGGACTCAGGATACGCAGTATTTT. Translating gives CASRFGTQDTQYF.

The chain couples TRBV29-1 to TRBJ1-2, with 7 nucleotides matching TRBD1. Germline loops: CDR1 SQVTM, CDR2 ANQGSEA. The CDR3 is 12 amino acids. V dropped 6 bases and J dropped 1; count of bases not matched to a gene: 2. This chain's CDR3 is CSVGTVNYGYTF. As DNA, the CDR3 is TGCAGCGTGGGGACAGTTAACTATGGCTACACCTTC.

This clone was seen a handful of times. The chain combines TRBV28 with TRBJ2-1; 8 bases are a match to TRBD2. J gave up 8 bases and V 7 bases, and 16 bases lay outside the gene matches. The CDR3 loop spans 16 amino acids. CDR1 and CDR2 from the germline V gene are MDHEN and SYDVKM. The CDR3 region is CASTLSGVAGTDEQFF. The CDR3 bases are TGTGCCAGCACCTTATCGGGGGTAGCGGGAACGGATGAGCAGTTCTTC.

The V gene is TRBV21-1, the J gene TRBJ1-5. TRBV21-1 is a documented pseudogene. The CDR3 covers 15 residues. CDR3 loop: CASSHYGGVWQPQHF. CDR3 nucleotides: TGTGCCAGCAGCCATTATGGGGGGGTGTGGCAGCCCCAGCATTTT.

The chain couples TRBV4-1 to TRBJ1-4; TRBD1 agrees at 7 bases. Germline V lookup: CDR1 MGHRA, CDR2 YSYEKL. With 0 bases clipped from V and 7 bases from J, the junction kept 11 bases outside the gene matches. The CDR3 length is 17 residues. CDR3 nucleotides: TGCGCCAGCAGCCAAGATTCAATGGCGGCAGGGGGTGAAAAACTGTTTTTT. This encodes CASSQDSMAAGGEKLFF.

The genes are TRBV29-1 and TRBJ1-2; D is ambiguous. The germline V gene encodes CDR1 SQVTM and CDR2 ANQGSEA. The V end lost 3 bases, the J end lost 4 bases, and 6 bases lay between the germline ends. This CDR3 comprises 11 residues. The CDR3: CSVDSLYGYTF. The CDR3 nucleotides read TGCAGCGTTGACTCTCTCTATGGCTACACCTTC.

The chain couples TRBV4-2 to TRBJ2-6, with D possibly matching TRBD1 (6 bases). CDR3 length: 18 amino acids. V lost 4 bases and J lost 0, with 16 bases in between. The germline V gene has CDR1 LGHNA and CDR2 YNFKEQ. This chain's CDR3 is CASSPEGTSVSGANVLTF. CDR3 DNA sequence: TGTGCCAGCAGCCCTGAAGGGACATCAGTCTCTGGGGCCAACGTCCTGACTTTC.

The chain uses TRBV30 and TRBJ2-5; 7 nucleotides agree with TRBD2. CDR1 and CDR2 from the germline V gene are GTSNPN and SVGIG (reference sequence). CDR3 length equals 13 residues. Losses at the gene ends were 4 bases for V and 7 bases for J; bases not matched to a gene: 9. The CDR3 sequence: CAWTGQRGGTQYF. DNA for the CDR3: TGTGCCTGGACTGGGCAGCGGGGTGGGACCCAGTACTTC.

The rearrangement links TRBV5-6 to TRBJ2-2, with 9 bases fitting TRBD1. The trim removed 3 bases at V and 2 bases at J, leaving 5 bases unmatched. CDR1 is SGHDT and CDR2 is YYEEEE in the germline V gene. The CDR3 is made up of 16 amino acids. The CDR3 DNA reads TGTGCCAGCAGCTACCGGACAGGGGCAAACACCGGGGAGCTGTTTTTT. Translating gives CASSYRTGANTGELFF.